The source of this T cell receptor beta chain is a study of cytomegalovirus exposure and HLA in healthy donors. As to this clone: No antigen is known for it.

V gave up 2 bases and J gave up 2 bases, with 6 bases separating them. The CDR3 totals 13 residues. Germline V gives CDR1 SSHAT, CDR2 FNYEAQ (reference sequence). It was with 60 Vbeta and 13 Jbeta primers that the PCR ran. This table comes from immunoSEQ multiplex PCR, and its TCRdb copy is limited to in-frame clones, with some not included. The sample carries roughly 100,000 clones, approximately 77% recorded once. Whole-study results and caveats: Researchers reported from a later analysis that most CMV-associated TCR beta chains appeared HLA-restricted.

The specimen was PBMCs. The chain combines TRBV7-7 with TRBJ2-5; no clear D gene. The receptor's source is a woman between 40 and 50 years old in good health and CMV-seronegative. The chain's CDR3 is CASSLNEQETQYF. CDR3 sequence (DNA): TGTGCCAGCAGCTTAAACGAGCAAGAGACCCAGTACTTC.